The 5 T cell receptor beta chains listed next were all sequenced from one sample in a study of post-analysis software for immune sequencing data. The study's findings and limits: TRBV5-6, TRBV5-1 and TRBV20-1 belonged to a set of roughly five TRBV segments that were more frequent in patients than controls.

The library was made from cDNA and included unique molecular identifiers. TCRdb ran MiXCR on the PCR reads and lists one entry per CDR3 protein. The sample holds 700,000 to 800,000 distinct CDR3 sequences, 25% to 30% seen once. These receptors have no identified antigens. The sequenced material came from blood. The source is a girl aged 5 to 17 with multiple sclerosis.

The chain has TRBV20-1 and TRBJ2-1; D is uncertain. Trimming cost V 3 bases and J 3 bases, with 18 bases left between them. CDR3 length: 16 residues. In germline, CDR1 is DFQATT, CDR2 SNEGSKA (reference sequence). The CDR3 DNA reads TGCAGTGCTAGTGATCTCGGGCGGCCCGTCTACAATGAGCAGTTCTTC. It specifies CSASDLGRPVYNEQFF.

In its sample, this clonotype was seen a few times. The chain joins TRBV20-1 to TRBJ2-3; 10 nucleotides agree with TRBD2. The CDR3 runs 15 residues. V was clipped by 3 bases and J by 1 base; unmatched bases: 4. Per the germline V gene, CDR1 is DFQATT and CDR2 is SNEGSKA (reference sequence). CDR3 region: CSASGLAGGTDTQYF. The CDR3 DNA sequence: TGCAGTGCTAGCGGGCTAGCGGGGGGCACAGATACGCAGTATTTT.

About this clonotype: This may be a read error, as it is one base from a much larger clone. The DNA is left out, because the CDR3 cannot be placed on it with certainty; the CDR3 is given as TCRdb lists it. V usage is TRBV7-2 and J usage is TRBJ2-5; no check of the table's D call, TRBD2, against the DNA was made. The CDR3 comprises 12 residues, both ends counted. The germline CDR1 and CDR2 sequences are SGHTA and FQGNSA. The CDR3 protein is CACSAGGQTQYF.

This clonotype was recorded many times. The chain uses TRBV6-5 and TRBJ2-1; TRBD1 matches 9 bases. The CDR3 totals 15 residues. Losses at the gene ends were 4 bases for V and 12 bases for J; bases not matched to a gene: 13. Germline CDR1 MNHEY, CDR2 SVGAGI. Here the CDR3 DNA reads TGTGCCAGCAGTTCGGGACAGGGAACATTACTTCCGCAGTTCTTC. Translated: CASSSGQGTLLPQFF.

Remarks on this clonotype: This may stem from a read error, because a much larger clone lies one nucleotide away. The genes are TRBV4-3 and TRBJ2-5; D call uncertain. The germline V and J ends were trimmed by 0 bases and 11 bases, with 16 bases remaining between them. CDR1 and CDR2 (germline): LGHNA, YSLEER. CDR3 length: 14 residues. CDR3 amino acids: CASSQDSTVGEQYF. The CDR3 coding sequence is TGCGCCAGCAGCCAAGATAGCACTGTGGGTGAGCAGTACTTC.